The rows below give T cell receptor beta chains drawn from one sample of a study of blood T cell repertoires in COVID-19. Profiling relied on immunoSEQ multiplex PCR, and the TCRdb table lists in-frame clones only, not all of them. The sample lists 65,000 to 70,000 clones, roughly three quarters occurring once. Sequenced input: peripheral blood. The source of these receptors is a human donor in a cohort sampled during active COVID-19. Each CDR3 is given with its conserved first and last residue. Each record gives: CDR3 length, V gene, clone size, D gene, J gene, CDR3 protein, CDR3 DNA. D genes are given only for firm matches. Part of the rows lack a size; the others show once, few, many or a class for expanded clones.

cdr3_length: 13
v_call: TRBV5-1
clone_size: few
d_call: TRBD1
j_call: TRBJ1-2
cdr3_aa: CASSLRQGGGYTF
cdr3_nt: TGCGCCAGCAGCCTCCGACAGGGAGGTGGCTACACCTTC

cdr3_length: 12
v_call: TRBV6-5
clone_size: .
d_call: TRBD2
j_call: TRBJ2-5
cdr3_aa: CASKGRGDSQYF
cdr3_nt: TGTGCCAGCAAGGGACGGGGGGATTCCCAGTACTTC

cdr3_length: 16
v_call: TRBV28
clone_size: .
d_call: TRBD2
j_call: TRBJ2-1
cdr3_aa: CASSPLLAGGLSEQFF
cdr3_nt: TGTGCCAGCAGTCCGCTGCTAGCGGGGGGGCTCAGTGAGCAGTTCTTC

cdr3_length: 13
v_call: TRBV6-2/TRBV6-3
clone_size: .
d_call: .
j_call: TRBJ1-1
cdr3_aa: CASSYDSNTEAFF
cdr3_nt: TGTGCCAGCAGTTACGACTCGAACACTGAAGCTTTCTTT

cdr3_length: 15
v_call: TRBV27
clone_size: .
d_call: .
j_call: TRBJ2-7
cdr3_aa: CASSHKGGLSYEQYF
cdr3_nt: TGTGCCAGCAGCCATAAAGGGGGTCTCTCCTACGAGCAGTACTTC

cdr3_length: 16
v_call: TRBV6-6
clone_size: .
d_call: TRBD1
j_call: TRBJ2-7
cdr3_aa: CASSYPGGEGSYEQYF
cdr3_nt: TGTGCCAGCAGTTACCCAGGGGGAGAGGGCTCCTACGAGCAGTACTTC

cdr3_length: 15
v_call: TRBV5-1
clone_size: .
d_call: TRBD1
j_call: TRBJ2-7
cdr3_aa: CASSLGQGLVYEQYF
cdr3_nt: TGCGCCAGCAGCTTGGGACAGGGGTTAGTCTACGAGCAGTACTTC

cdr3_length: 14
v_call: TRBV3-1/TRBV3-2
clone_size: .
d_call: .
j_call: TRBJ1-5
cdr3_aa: CASSQGRGYQPQHF
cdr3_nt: TGTGCCAGCAGCCAAGGTCGGGGTTATCAGCCCCAGCATTTT

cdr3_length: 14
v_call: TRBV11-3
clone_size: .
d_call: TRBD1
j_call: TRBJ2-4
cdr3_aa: CASSPGGLENIQYF
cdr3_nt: TGTGCCAGCAGCCCAGGGGGCCTCGAAAACATTCAGTACTTC

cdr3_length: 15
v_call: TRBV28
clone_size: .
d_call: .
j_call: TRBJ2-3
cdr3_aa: CASSLLETSTDTQYF
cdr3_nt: TGTGCCAGCAGTTTATTAGAAACTAGCACAGATACGCAGTATTTT

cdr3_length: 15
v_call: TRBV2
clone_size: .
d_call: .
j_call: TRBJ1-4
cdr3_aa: CASTRYRQWDEKLFF
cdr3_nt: TGTGCCAGCACTAGATACCGACAGTGGGATGAAAAACTGTTTTTT

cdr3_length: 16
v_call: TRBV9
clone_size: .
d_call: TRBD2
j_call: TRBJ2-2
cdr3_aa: CASSSQTSGSAGELFF
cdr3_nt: TGTGCCAGCAGCTCACAGACTAGCGGGAGCGCCGGGGAGCTGTTTTTT

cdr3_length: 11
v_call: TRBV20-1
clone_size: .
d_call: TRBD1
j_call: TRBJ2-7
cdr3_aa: CSAWDRYEQYF
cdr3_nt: TGCAGTGCTTGGGACAGATACGAGCAGTACTTC

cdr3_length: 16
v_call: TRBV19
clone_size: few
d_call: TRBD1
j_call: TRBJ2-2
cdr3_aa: CASRVGAGGSTGELFF
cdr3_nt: TGTGCCAGTAGAGTTGGGGCAGGGGGCTCCACCGGGGAGCTGTTTTTT

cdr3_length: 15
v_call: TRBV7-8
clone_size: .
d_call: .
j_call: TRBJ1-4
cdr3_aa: CASSHRRETNEKLFF
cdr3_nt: TGTGCCAGCAGCCACCGACGGGAAACTAATGAAAAACTGTTTTTT

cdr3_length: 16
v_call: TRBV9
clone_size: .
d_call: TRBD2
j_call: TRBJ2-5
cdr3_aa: CASSTGLAGTSETQYF
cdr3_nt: TGTGCCAGCAGCACCGGACTAGCGGGGACGTCAGAGACCCAGTACTTC

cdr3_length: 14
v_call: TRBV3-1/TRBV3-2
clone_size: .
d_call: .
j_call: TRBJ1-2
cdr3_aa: CASSQGNGGYGYTF
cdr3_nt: TGTGCCAGCAGCCAAGGGAACGGCGGCTATGGCTACACCTTC

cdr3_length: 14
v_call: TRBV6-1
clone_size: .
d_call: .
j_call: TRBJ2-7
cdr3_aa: CASSEFTSPAEQYF
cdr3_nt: TGTGCCAGCAGTGAGTTCACTAGTCCAGCCGAGCAGTACTTC

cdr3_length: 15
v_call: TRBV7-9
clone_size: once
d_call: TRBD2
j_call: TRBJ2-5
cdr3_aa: CASIKTSGGQETQYF
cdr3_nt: TGTGCCAGCATTAAGACTAGCGGGGGCCAAGAGACCCAGTACTTC

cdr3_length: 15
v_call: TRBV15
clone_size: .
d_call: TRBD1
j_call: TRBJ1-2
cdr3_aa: CATSVGQGAYYGYTF
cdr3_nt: TGTGCCACCAGCGTGGGACAGGGGGCCTACTATGGCTACACCTTC

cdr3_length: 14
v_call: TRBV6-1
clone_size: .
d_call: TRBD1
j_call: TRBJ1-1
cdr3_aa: CASSDRQGSTEAFF
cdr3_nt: TGTGCCAGCAGTGACCGACAGGGAAGCACTGAAGCTTTCTTT

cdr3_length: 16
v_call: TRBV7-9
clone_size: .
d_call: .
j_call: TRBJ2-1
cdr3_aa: CASSLEGGTRYNEQFF
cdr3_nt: TGTGCCAGCAGCTTAGAGGGGGGGACGCGGTACAATGAGCAGTTCTTC

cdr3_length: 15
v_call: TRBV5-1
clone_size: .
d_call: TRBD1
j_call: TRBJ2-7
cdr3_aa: CASSSDGTGQYEQYF
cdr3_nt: TGCGCCAGCAGCTCAGACGGGACAGGTCAGTACGAGCAGTACTTC

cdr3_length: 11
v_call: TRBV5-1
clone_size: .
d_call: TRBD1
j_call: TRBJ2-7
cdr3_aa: CASSFPGQPVF
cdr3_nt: TGCGCCAGCAGCTTCCCGGGACAGCCGGTCTTC

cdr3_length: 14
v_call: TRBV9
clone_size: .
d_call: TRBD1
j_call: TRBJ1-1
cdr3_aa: CASSVQQGYTEAFF
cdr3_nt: TGTGCCAGCAGCGTCCAACAGGGGTACACTGAAGCTTTCTTT

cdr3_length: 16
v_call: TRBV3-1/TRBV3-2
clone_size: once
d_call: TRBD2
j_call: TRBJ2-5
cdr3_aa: CASSQEFGGGAETQYF
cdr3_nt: TGTGCCAGCAGCCAAGAATTTGGCGGGGGGGCGGAGACCCAGTACTTC

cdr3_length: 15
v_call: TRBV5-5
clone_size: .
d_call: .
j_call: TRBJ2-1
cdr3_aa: CASISALYSYNEQFF
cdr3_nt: TGTGCCAGCATCAGCGCTTTATACTCCTACAATGAGCAGTTCTTC

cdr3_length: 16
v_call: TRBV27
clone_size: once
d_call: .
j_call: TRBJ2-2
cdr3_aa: CASSLWGGVGSGELFF
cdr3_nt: TGTGCCAGCAGTTTATGGGGGGGCGTAGGTTCCGGGGAGCTGTTTTTT

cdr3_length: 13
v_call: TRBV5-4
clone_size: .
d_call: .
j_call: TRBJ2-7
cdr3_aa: CASSRTAEYEQYF
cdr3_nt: TGTGCCAGCAGCCGGACAGCAGAATACGAGCAGTACTTC

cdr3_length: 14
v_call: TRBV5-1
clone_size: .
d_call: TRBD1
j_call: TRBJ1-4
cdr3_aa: CASSPGTGNEKLFF
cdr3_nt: TGCGCCAGCAGCCCCGGGACAGGGAATGAAAAACTGTTTTTT

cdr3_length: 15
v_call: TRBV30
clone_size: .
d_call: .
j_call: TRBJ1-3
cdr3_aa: CAWSPGILSGNTIYF
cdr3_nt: TGTGCCTGGAGTCCCGGGATCCTCTCTGGAAACACCATATATTTT

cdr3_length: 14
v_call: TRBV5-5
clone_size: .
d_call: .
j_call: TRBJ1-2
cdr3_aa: CASSLDSGIDGYTF
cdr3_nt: TGTGCCAGCAGCTTGGACTCAGGGATCGATGGCTACACCTTC

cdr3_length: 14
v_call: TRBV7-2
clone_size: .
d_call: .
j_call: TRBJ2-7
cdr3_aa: CASSSVAGLYEQYF
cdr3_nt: TGTGCCAGCAGCTCCGTGGCGGGCCTCTACGAGCAGTACTTC

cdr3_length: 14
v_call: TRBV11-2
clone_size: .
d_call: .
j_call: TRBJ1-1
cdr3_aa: CASSLVGGRGEAFF
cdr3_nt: TGTGCCAGCAGCTTAGTGGGCGGACGGGGTGAAGCTTTCTTT

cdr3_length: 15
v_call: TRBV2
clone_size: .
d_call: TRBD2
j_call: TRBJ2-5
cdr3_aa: CASSDGRGRQETQYF
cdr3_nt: TGTGCCAGCAGTGACGGGAGGGGTCGCCAAGAGACCCAGTACTTC

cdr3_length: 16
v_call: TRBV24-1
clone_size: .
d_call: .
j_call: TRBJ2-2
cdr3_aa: CATSANRGAFAGELFF
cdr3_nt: TGTGCCACCAGTGCCAATCGGGGGGCATTTGCCGGGGAGCTGTTTTTT

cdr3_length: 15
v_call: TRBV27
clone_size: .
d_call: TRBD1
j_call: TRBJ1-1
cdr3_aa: CATKWDRGPGTEAFF
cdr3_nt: TGTGCCACCAAATGGGACAGGGGGCCGGGAACTGAAGCTTTCTTT

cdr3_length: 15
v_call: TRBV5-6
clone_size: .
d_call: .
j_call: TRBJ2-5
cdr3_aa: CASTQFTGLQETQYF
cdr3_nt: TGTGCCAGCACCCAATTCACAGGATTGCAAGAGACCCAGTACTTC

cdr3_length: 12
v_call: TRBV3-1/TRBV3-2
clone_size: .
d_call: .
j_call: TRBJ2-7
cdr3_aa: CASSGGAYEQYF
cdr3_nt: TGTGCCAGCAGTGGCGGGGCTTACGAGCAGTACTTC

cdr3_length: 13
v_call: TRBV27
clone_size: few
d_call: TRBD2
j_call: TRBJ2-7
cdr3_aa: CASRPGGVYEQYF
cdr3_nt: TGTGCCAGCAGACCCGGGGGGGTCTACGAGCAGTACTTC

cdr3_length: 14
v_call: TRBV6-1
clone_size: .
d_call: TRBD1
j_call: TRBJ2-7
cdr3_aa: CASRSGQGAYEQYF
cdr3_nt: TGTGCCAGCAGATCCGGACAGGGGGCCTACGAGCAGTACTTC

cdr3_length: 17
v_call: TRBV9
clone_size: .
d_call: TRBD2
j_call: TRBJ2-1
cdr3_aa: CASSVSSGGRSYNEQFF
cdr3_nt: TGTGCCAGCAGCGTAAGTAGCGGGGGACGTTCCTACAATGAGCAGTTCTTC